This T cell receptor (beta chain) came from a study of shared clonotypes between healthy human individuals (dated by TCRdb to about 2020). With regard to the full study: A couple of women and three men aged 18 to 49 years were included in the cohort. To estimate repertoire size and how much clonotypes are shared between individuals, the study performed deep sequencing of blood TCR repertoires from a few healthy adults. For each donor, CD4 naive and CD4 memory were each run on three plates, CD8 naive on two plates, and CD8 memory on one plate. Leukapheresis yielded between about 0.85 and 9 billion PBMCs per donor. To increase sequencing depth and limit assay-specific biases, different laboratories used diverse techniques to prepare libraries and sequence TCR repertoires.

CD8 naive samples consisted of CD45RO-negative cells that were positively selected for CCR7, yielding a CD45RA+CCR7+ population without TemRA cells. Healthy HIV-negative adults with no recently reported acute infections or vaccinations were included as donors. Only Caucasian adults living in Nashville, Tennessee, USA were represented among the donors. After blood collection by leukapheresis, PBMCs were isolated using Ficoll-Histopaque density gradient centrifugation and then cryopreserved in the vapor phase of liquid nitrogen. Analytical flow cytometry was used to check the purity and quantity of each magnetically sorted T cell population. Genomic DNA was isolated from each sorted fraction and quantified by UV absorbance on a Nanodrop 2000c. As to this clone: Its antigen target is currently unknown. No much larger clone is present one base from it, and per-base qualities are unavailable.

General conclusions and limits of the study: Around 5.4% of naive CD4, 3% to 3.5% of naive CD8, 2.3% of memory CD4, and around 0.4% of memory CD8 clonotypes were shared across several donors. Incomplete sequencing was indicated by rarefaction of sorted-subset datasets, despite the large sequencing depth. Because the study included only a small number of donors, the genetic and exposure-history diversity represented was limited. Sampling was limited to blood, and TCR repertoires in tissue likely differ from TCR repertoires in blood. Naive subsets generally had larger estimated clonotype richness than memory subsets did. Clonotypes shared by all four sorted-subset donors showed higher generation probabilities than non-shared clonotypes. Pairwise subsampling indicated that sequencing depth was expected to affect the degree of clonotype sharing among donors.

Using the deep immunoSEQ assay, TCR CDR3 regions were amplified from genomic DNA by multiplex PCR. Extracted genomic DNA from each cell subset was spread evenly across all wells of several immunoSEQ 96-well plates, with each plate serving as a replicate. For sorted subsets, each replicate PCR was loaded with 200 ng genomic DNA, equivalent to approximately 33,000 T cell genomes. The purified libraries were quantified using a Qubit 3.0 fluorometer, sized with a Bioanalyzer 2100, and then quantified again using the KAPA Library Quantification kit. Every immunoSEQ 96-well plate was sequenced on a dedicated single-read 150-cycle Illumina NextSeq 550 flow cell. The source study handled its data this way. The immunoSEQ output contained only junctional sequences without quality scores, so filtering could not match that applied to full-length reads. Sequences were annotated with PyIR, a Python wrapper for IgBLAST v1.9, and V/J genes and CDR3 were assigned using IMGT germline references. Reads with weak V/J assignments (E-value above 1e-6), missing CDR3, stop codons, out-of-frame junctions, or ambiguous translated residues were removed. V3J clonotypes were defined by identical inferred V gene, J gene, and CDR3 amino acid sequence. Percentage overlap between repertoires was computed as shared unique clonotypes divided by the size of the smaller repertoire. Richness of each repertoire was evaluated using RTK rarefaction, the Chao1 estimator, and Recon v2.1 estimates of unobserved clonotypes. For all TCRbeta clonotypes obtained by the gDNA method from a few donors, generation probabilities were computed with OLGA. The immuneACCESS repertoire file appears here via TCRdb, limited to in-frame rearrangements. These files lack a portion of the clones; in checked studies, under half of the deficit traces to unresolved V genes, and the cause of the others is not known. Clonal size and the V and J genes are those of that table, whereas D and trimming came from the DNA. In this sample the table shows about 2 million clones, about 95% of which occur a single time. The ten top clones hold 1.2% of the sample.

The sequencing input was naive CD8+ T cells sorted from blood. Taken with the paper, the label for cell subset or site translates to: CD45RA+CCR7+. The sequence was obtained from a man younger than 30 in good health.

The CDR3 reads CASSGTSGRTDTQYF. The sequenced DNA: TGTGCCAGCAGTGGGACTAGCGGGAGAACAGATACGCAGTATTTT. The chain is encoded by TRBV27 joined to TRBJ2-3, with 14 junctional bases fitting TRBD2. CDR1 is given as MNHEY and CDR2 as SMNVEV, both from the germline V gene (reference sequence). Germline trimming: 5 bases from V, 3 bases from J; junction bases outside gene matches: 1. The CDR3 starts with the cysteine, ends with the phenylalanine, and has 15 residues. Solely the CDR3 DNA is kept, with 45 bases framed from the first base.